A single sample gave rise to the 6 T cell receptor beta chains below, sequenced in a study of T cell repertoires in cytomegalovirus infection. TCRdb re-derived calls from the reads in MiXCR, one entry per CDR3 protein. The sample holds around 800,000 distinct CDR3 sequences, about 31% seen once. Their target antigens are unknown. The specimen was cultured CD8+ T cells from PBMCs, collected from culture after CMV antigen stimulation. The receptor source for this set is a human donor in good health (CMV status not recorded). Some clones in this sample may be carry-over from other donors' samples.

A few counts support this clonotype. The J gene is TRBJ2-3, the V gene TRBV7-9; D possibly uses TRBD1 or TRBD2 (5 bases each). Germline CDR1 and CDR2: SEHNR and FQNEAQ (reference sequence). CDR3 length equals 17 residues. Trimming left V 0 bases short and J 5 bases short, with 18 bases between. In nucleotides, the CDR3 is TGTGCCAGCAGCTTAGCTAACGCCGGGGCATGGGGAGATACGCAGTATTTT. This encodes CASSLANAGAWGDTQYF.

In its sample, this clonotype was seen a few times. This chain links TRBV4-1 with TRBJ2-2; D unresolved. Trimming took 4 bases from V and 5 from J, leaving 11 bases between them. CDR1 and CDR2 (germline): MGHRA, YSYEKL. The CDR3 spans 14 residues. CDR3 coding DNA: TGCGCCAGCAGCCGCGTATTGGGTACCGGGGAGCTGTTTTTT. Translated, it gives CASSRVLGTGELFF.

This rearrangement joins TRBV9 to TRBJ1-1; D not resolved. V was shortened by 4 bases and J by 5 bases, with 12 bases between the two germline ends. Germline CDR1 reads SGDLS; CDR2 reads YYNGEE. This CDR3 contains 13 residues. In DNA form, the CDR3 reads TGTGCCAGCAGCCCAAATAAGGAGACTGAAGCTTTCTTT. Amino acid sequence: CASSPNKETEAFF.

This clonotype has a handful of counts. V usage is TRBV24-1 and J usage is TRBJ2-1, with TRBD1 matching over 12 bases. This CDR3 contains 16 residues. Germline assignment: CDR1 KGHDR and CDR2 SFDVKD. Trimming at V came to 5 bases and at J to 9 bases, leaving 10 bases not matched to a gene. CDR3 DNA sequence: TGTGCCACCAGTGGACCCGGGACAGGGGGCTCGTTTGAGCAGTTCTTC. It codes for CATSGPGTGGSFEQFF.

This sequence joins TRBV12-5 and TRBJ1-3, with D possibly matching TRBD1 (5 bases). Germline CDR1 LGHNT, CDR2 FRNRAP. The CDR3 totals 11 residues. V was pared by 7 bases and J by 7 bases, with 8 bases between. CDR3 DNA: TGTGCTAGTGTTTGGGGGAACACCATATATTTT. This translates into CASVWGNTIYF. The full variable domain, completed using reference TRBV12-5 and TRBJ1-3, is DARVTQTPRHKVTEMGQEVTMRCQPILGHNTVFWYRQTMMQGLELLAYFRNRAPLDDSGMPKDRFSAEMPDATLATLKIQPSEPRDSAVYFCASVWGNTIYFGEGSWLTVV.

This clonotype occurred a few times. This chain links TRBV9 with TRBJ2-7, with 7 nucleotides matching TRBD2. The germline V gene has CDR1 SGDLS and CDR2 YYNGEE. V shed 7 bases, J shed 0 bases, and the junction held 4 bases outside the gene matches. This CDR3 contains 13 residues. This CDR3 reads CASPRGISYEQYF. The CDR3 DNA follows: TGTGCCAGCCCGCGGGGGATCTCCTACGAGCAGTACTTC.